This T cell receptor beta chain emerged from a study of T cells after yellow fever vaccination. CDR3 length equals 17 residues. Germline V gene data show CDR1 as SGHRS and CDR2 as YFSETQ. Between the trimmed V and J ends, which lost 0 bases and 1 base, there was a span of 14 bases. This clonotype was seen repeatedly, ten times or more. TCRdb ran MiXCR on the 5' RACE reads and lists one entry per CDR3 protein. The data show 450,000 to 650,000 distinct CDR3 sequences, less than 15% seen once. This chain joins TRBV5-1 and TRBJ2-4; perhaps TRBD2 as D (6 bases). The specimen was PBMCs, collected on the day of the yellow fever booster vaccination. The receptor was derived from a man in his thirties or forties who received the YFV17D yellow fever vaccine. The CDR3 here is CASSLDALRGAKNIQYF. CDR3 coding DNA: TGCGCCAGCAGCTTGGACGCGCTACGGGGGGCCAAAAACATTCAGTACTTC.